The source of this TCR gamma chain is a study of gamma-delta T cells after stem cell transplantation. With V trimmed by 0 bases and J by 5 bases, 7 bases remained unmatched. In germline, CDR1 is EGSTGY, CDR2 YDSYTSSV. This CDR3 has 14 residues. TCRdb applied CATT to the RT-PCR reads for clone calling. The repertoire has about 540 gamma-chain clones, 15% to 20% of them found once; the top ten carry 50%. This TCR was recovered from a human donor. It is not recorded whose cells these are; they may come from a transplant donor. Sequenced: gamma-delta T cells. V usage is TRGV4 and J usage is TRGJ1 or TRGJ2. The J gene is not listed in TCRdb, so it was assigned here from a DNA match to germline. The CDR3 DNA follows: TGTGCCACCTGGGATGGGCCGGGAAATTATAAGAAACTCTTT. Translation gives CATWDGPGNYKKLF.